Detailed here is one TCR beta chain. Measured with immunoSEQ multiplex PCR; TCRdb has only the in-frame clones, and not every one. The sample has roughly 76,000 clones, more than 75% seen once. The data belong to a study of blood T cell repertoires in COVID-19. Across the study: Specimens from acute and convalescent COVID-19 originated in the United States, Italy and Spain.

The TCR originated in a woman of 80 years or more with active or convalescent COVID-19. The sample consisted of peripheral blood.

The CDR3 region is CAWKSGWEQYF. The CDR3 DNA reads TGTGCCTGGAAGTCCGGGTGGGAGCAGTACTTC. The rearrangement links TRBV30 to TRBJ2-7; no clear D. V lost 4 bases, J lost 7 bases, and 11 bases lay in between. CDR3 length equals 11 residues. Germline values: CDR1 GTSNPN, CDR2 SVGIG (reference sequence).